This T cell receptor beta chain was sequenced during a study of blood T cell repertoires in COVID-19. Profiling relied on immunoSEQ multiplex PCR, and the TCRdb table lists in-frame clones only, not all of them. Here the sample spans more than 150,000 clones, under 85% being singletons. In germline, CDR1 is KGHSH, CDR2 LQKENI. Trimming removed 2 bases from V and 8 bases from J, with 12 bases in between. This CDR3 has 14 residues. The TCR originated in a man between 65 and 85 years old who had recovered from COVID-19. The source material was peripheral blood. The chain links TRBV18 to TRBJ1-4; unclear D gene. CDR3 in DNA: TGTGCCAGCTCACCATATCCGGGAAGGGAAAAACTGTTTTTT. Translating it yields CASSPYPGREKLFF. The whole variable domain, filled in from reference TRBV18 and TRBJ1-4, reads NAGVMQNPRHLVRRRGQEARLRCSPMKGHSHVYWYRQLPEEGLKFMVYLQKENIIDESGMPKERFSAEFPKEGPSILRIQQVVRGDSAAYFCASSPYPGREKLFFGSGTQLSVL.